This T cell receptor beta chain was captured by sequencing in a study of early stage breast cancer tumors. V trimming: 6 bases; J trimming: 2 bases; junction bases outside the gene matches: 7. Germline CDR1 and CDR2: MNHEY and SMNVEV (reference sequence). There are 16 residues in the CDR3. Repertoires were generated with immunoSEQ multiplex PCR, while TCRdb's copy carries only in-frame clones and drops some. This table has roughly 53,000 clones, 90% to 95% appearing once. The V and J genes are TRBV27 and TRBJ1-5; 10 bases align to TRBD1. The material sequenced was blood. The TCR originated in a person between 70 and 80 years old with breast cancer. The CDR3 reads CASSLRQGAGNQPQHF. CDR3 nucleotides: TGTGCCAGCAGCTTAAGACAGGGGGCTGGCAATCAGCCCCAGCATTTT.